The clone carrying this T cell receptor (beta chain) was found a few times. TCRdb analysed the 5' RACE reads with MiXCR anew, one entry per CDR3 protein. The sample holds under 700,000 distinct CDR3 sequences, roughly a sixth seen once. The data stem from a study of T cells after yellow fever vaccination. Trimming pared 4 bases from V and 1 base from J, leaving 13 bases between. Germline V gene data show CDR1 as SEHNR and CDR2 as FQNEAQ (reference sequence). CDR3 size: 15 residues. The V call is TRBV7-9, the J call TRBJ1-1; D gene uncertain. Sample: PBMCs, taken more than 4 days after the first yellow fever vaccination. This receptor was obtained from a man between 18 and 35 years old who received the YFV17D yellow fever vaccine. CDR3 amino acids: CASSSLTGGNTEAFF. DNA of the CDR3: TGTGCCAGCAGCTCTCTGACGGGCGGGAACACTGAAGCTTTCTTT.